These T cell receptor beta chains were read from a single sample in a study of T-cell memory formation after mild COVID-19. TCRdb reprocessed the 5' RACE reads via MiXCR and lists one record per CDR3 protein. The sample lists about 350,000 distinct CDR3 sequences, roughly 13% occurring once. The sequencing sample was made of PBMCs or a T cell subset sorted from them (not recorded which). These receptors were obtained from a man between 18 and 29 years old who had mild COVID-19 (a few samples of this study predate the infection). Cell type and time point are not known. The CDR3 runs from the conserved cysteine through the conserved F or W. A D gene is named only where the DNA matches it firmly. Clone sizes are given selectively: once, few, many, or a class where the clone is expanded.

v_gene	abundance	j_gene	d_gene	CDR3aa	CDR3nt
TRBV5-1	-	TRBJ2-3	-	CASSPRDSTDTQYF	TGCGCCAGCAGCCCCCGGGACTCCACAGATACGCAGTATTTT
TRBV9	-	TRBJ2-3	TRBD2	CASSLSSGDLDTQYF	TGTGCCAGCAGCTTGTCTAGCGGGGACTTGGATACGCAGTATTTT
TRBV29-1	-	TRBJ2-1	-	CSVERDGREQFF	TGCAGCGTGGAGAGGGATGGTAGGGAGCAGTTCTTC
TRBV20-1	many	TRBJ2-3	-	CSAREADGGPTLITDTQYF	TGCAGTGCTAGAGAGGCGGACGGGGGGCCTACCCTTATCACAGATACGCAGTATTTT
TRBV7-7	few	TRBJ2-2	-	CASSLAETGELFF	TGTGCTAGCAGCTTAGCCGAAACCGGGGAGCTGTTTTTT
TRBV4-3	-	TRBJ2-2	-	CASRPRAGELFF	TGCGCCAGCCGCCCGAGGGCCGGGGAGCTGTTTTTT
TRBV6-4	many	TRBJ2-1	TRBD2	CASSDGTSGGANEQFF	TGTGCCAGCAGTGATGGGACTAGCGGGGGGGCCAATGAGCAGTTCTTC
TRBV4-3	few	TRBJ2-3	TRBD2	CASSQGGGESTDTQYF	TGCGCCAGCAGCCAAGGGGGGGGGGAGAGCACAGATACGCAGTATTTT
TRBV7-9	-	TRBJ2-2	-	CASSLTRPNAGELFF	TGTGCCAGCAGCTTAACTCGTCCAAATGCCGGGGAGCTGTTTTTT
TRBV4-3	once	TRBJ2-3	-	CASSGGSRTDTQYF	TGCGCCAGCAGCGGGGGGTCACGCACAGATACGCAGTATTTT
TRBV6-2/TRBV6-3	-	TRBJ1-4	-	CASSYQSELFF	TGTGCCAGCAGTTACCAGAGCGAACTGTTTTTT
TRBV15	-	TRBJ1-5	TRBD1	CATSRDTGVGQPQHF	TGTGCCACCAGCAGAGACACAGGGGTGGGACAGCCCCAGCATTTT
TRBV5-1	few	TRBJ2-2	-	CASSLVQGVGELFF	TGCGCCAGCAGCTTGGTACAGGGAGTCGGGGAGCTGTTTTTT
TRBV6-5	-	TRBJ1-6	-	CASSYLTGSPLHF	TGTGCCAGCAGTTACTTAACGGGTTCACCCCTCCACTTT
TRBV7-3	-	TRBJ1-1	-	CASSLNVGTEAFF	TGTGCCAGCAGCTTAAACGTCGGCACTGAAGCTTTCTTT
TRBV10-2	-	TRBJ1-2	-	CASSEIEGNYGYTF	TGCGCCAGCAGTGAGATTGAGGGAAACTATGGCTACACCTTC
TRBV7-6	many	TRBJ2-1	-	CASSLFGGVLDNEQFF	TGTGCCAGCAGCTTATTTGGCGGGGTACTCGACAATGAGCAGTTCTTC
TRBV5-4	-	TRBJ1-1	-	CASSLEARATEAFF	TGTGCCAGCAGCTTGGAGGCCAGGGCCACTGAAGCTTTCTTT
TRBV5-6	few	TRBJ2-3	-	CASSLEFPNPVRSTDTQYF	TGTGCCAGCAGCTTGGAATTCCCGAACCCGGTCAGAAGCACAGATACGCAGTATTTT
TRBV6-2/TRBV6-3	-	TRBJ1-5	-	CASSATLQGPQHF	TGTGCCAGCAGTGCCACACTTCAAGGGCCCCAGCATTTT
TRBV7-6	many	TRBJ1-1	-	CASLGASNTEAFF	TGTGCCAGCCTCGGCGCCTCGAACACTGAAGCTTTCTTT
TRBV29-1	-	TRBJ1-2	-	CSAYRGLAYGYIF	TGCAGCGCCTACCGGGGCCTTGCCTATGGCTACATCTTC
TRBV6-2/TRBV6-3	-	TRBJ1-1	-	CASSLRQENTEAFF	TGTGCCAGCAGTTTGAGACAGGAGAACACTGAAGCTTTCTTT
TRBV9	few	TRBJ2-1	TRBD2	CASSVVAHSGGNEQFF	TGTGCCAGCAGCGTAGTAGCCCATAGCGGGGGCAATGAGCAGTTCTTC
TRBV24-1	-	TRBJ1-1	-	CATSDGNMGRTEAFF	TGTGCCACCAGTGATGGAAATATGGGGAGAACTGAAGCTTTCTTT
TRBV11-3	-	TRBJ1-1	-	CASSLGGAREAFF	TGTGCCAGCAGCTTGGGAGGTGCCCGGGAAGCTTTCTTT